This T cell receptor (beta chain) was sequenced during a study of OX40 agonist ivuxolimab in advanced cancers. Across the whole study: Intravenous ivuxolimab was administered to patients every 2 weeks at 0.01 to 10 mg/kg. Study results and limitations: It was not determined which antigens were specifically recognized by the peripheral T cells that had undergone clonal expansion. Expanded clones were, on average, more numerous in CD8+ T cells than in CD4+.

J was trimmed by 3 bases and V by 5 bases; bases with no gene match: 11. CDR1 and CDR2 from the germline V gene are SGHTS and YDEGEE. This CDR3 spans 15 amino acids. The investigators sampled blood at baseline, at cycle 4 day 1, and at cycle 7 day 1. As to this clone: Its target is not known.

This table comes from immunoSEQ multiplex PCR, and its TCRdb copy is limited to in-frame clones, with some not included. Among about 94,000 clones listed, around 86% were seen once. The sample consisted of CD4+ or CD8+ T cells sorted from blood, taken in a trial of the OX40 agonist ivuxolimab. This TCR was recovered from an adult with an advanced solid tumor such as melanoma, head and neck, liver or kidney cancer. The chain couples TRBV5-8 to TRBJ2-7, with TRBD2 matching 7 bases. CDR3 loop: CASSSAGEGLYEQYF. For the CDR3, the DNA is TGTGCCAGCAGTTCCGCCGGGGAGGGGCTCTACGAGCAGTACTTC.